This entry concerns a single TCR beta chain. The CDR3 has 15 residues. Germline CDR1 is LGHDT and CDR2 is YNNKEL (reference sequence). Germline trimming cut 0 bases from V and 7 bases from J; bases unmatched to any gene: 8. The data belong to a study of blood T cells in healthy people across ages. A second PCR, run for 7 to 11 cycles, used a sample-barcoded 5' primer plus a J-beta primer mix. Via MiXCR, TCRdb re-called the 5' RACE reads, giving one row per CDR3 protein. The repertoire includes about 780,000 distinct CDR3 sequences, roughly 25% of them detected once, and around 3% sits in the top ten. The sample also formed part of further work on T cells of mothers and their children. That investigation notes: Sequencing returned over 10 million TCR beta CDR3 reads per mother and about 2.9 million per child. Thymic selection molds TCR recombination output in much the same way for related pairs as for unrelated pairs. No persistent microchimeric T cell clones were detected at 95 to 100 clones per million clonotypes sensitivity.

The rearrangement uses TRBV3-1 and TRBJ1-2, with 7 bases lining up with TRBD1. Sequenced sample: blood. This sequence originates from a boy between 5 and 17 years old in good health. Here the CDR3 DNA reads TGTGCCAGCAGCCAAGATCTAAACAGGGGCCCTGGCTACACCTTC. As protein: CASSQDLNRGPGYTF.